This TCR beta chain was retrieved from a study of control samples from healthy donors and cancer patients. Here immunoSEQ multiplex PCR was the method, and the copy in TCRdb shows in-frame clones only, minus some. The table includes approximately 100,000 clones, 80% to 90% detected once. This CDR3 region has 15 residues. The V end lost 0 bases, the J end lost 4 bases, and 13 bases lay between the germline ends. Germline assignment: CDR1 SGHKS and CDR2 YYEKEE (reference sequence). The sequenced sample was blood. The sequence was collected from a man under 40 in good health. This sequence joins TRBV5-5 and TRBJ1-2; D not resolved. The CDR3 reads CASSLDVEGVYGYTF. Here the CDR3 DNA reads TGTGCCAGCAGCTTGGATGTGGAGGGAGTCTATGGCTACACCTTC.